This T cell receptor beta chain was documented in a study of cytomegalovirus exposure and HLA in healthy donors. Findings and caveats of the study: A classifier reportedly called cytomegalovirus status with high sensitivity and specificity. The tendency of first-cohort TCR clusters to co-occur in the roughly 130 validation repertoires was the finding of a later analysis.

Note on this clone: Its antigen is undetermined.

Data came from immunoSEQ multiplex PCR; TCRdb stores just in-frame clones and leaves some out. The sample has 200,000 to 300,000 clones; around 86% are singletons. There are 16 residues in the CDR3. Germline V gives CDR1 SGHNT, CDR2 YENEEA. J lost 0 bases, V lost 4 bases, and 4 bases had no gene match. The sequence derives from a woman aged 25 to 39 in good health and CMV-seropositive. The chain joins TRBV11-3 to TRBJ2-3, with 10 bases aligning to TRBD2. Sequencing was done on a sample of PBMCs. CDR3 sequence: CASSSLAGVSTDTQYF. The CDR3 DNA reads TGTGCCAGCAGCTCCCTAGCGGGAGTTAGCACAGATACGCAGTATTTT.